These 11 T cell receptor beta chains came from one sample sequenced in a study of blood T cell repertoires in COVID-19. Generated by immunoSEQ multiplex PCR, the TCRdb table keeps only in-frame clones and is missing some. This table has about 37,000 clones, around 87% appearing once. Sequences were obtained from peripheral blood. The source of these receptors is a human donor in a cohort sampled during active COVID-19.

The chain links TRBV5-4 to TRBJ1-4; D possibly corresponds to TRBD1 (5 bases). This CDR3 comprises 15 residues. V gave up 0 bases and J gave up 8 bases, with 14 bases separating them. CDR1 and CDR2 (germline): SGHNT, YYREEE (reference sequence). The CDR3 sequence: CASSLGEQDREKLFF. CDR3 sequence (DNA): TGTGCCAGCAGCTTGGGAGAACAGGATCGGGAAAAACTGTTTTTT.

V gene TRBV15 combines with J gene TRBJ2-3, with D perhaps matching TRBD1 (6 bases). With 1 base removed from V and 1 base from J, the gap between germline ends came to 18 bases. The V gene's germline CDR1 is LNHNV and CDR2 YYDKDF (reference sequence). CDR3 length: 18 amino acids. The CDR3 nucleotides are TGTGCCACCAGCAGAGTGACAGGTGGCCTTCCTCGCACAGATACGCAGTATTTT. This codes for CATSRVTGGLPRTDTQYF.

J is TRBJ1-4 and V is TRBV2, with a tentative D call TRBD1 (6 bases). The germline V and J ends were trimmed by 9 bases and 5 bases, with 16 bases remaining between them. Per germline, CDR1 SNHLY and CDR2 FYNNEI. The CDR3 loop spans 14 amino acids. The CDR3 sequence is CASRTDLGNEKLFF. CDR3 coding DNA: TGTGCCAGTAGGACAGACCTGGGGAATGAAAAACTGTTTTTT.

The V call is TRBV10-3, the J call TRBJ2-7; TRBD2 aligns across 8 bases. The trim removed 7 bases at V and 5 bases at J, leaving 10 bases unmatched. Germline assignment: CDR1 ENHRY and CDR2 SYGVKD. The CDR3 loop spans 14 amino acids. As DNA, the CDR3 is TGTGCCATCAAACCGGGACTAGAGGCGAACGAGCAGTACTTC. This translates into CAIKPGLEANEQYF.

This clone showed up just once. The chain has TRBV14 and TRBJ1-3; unclear D gene. Per the germline V gene, CDR1 is SGHDN and CDR2 is FVKESK. V gave up 8 bases and J gave up 7 bases, with 9 bases separating them. This CDR3 is built from 11 residues. CDR3 loop: CASGSGNTIYF. DNA for the CDR3: TGTGCCAGCGGATCCGGGAACACCATATATTTT.

The V gene is TRBV4-2, the J gene TRBJ1-3; 9 bases fit TRBD1. Germline loops: CDR1 LGHNA, CDR2 YNFKEQ. This CDR3 is built from 13 residues. The trim removed 4 bases at V and 8 bases at J, leaving 3 bases unmatched. In nucleotides, the CDR3 is TGTGCCAGCAGCCTATGGACAGGGGACACCATATATTTT. Protein: CASSLWTGDTIYF.

The rearrangement links TRBV5-1 to TRBJ1-2; no firm D call. Germline V gives CDR1 SGHRS, CDR2 YFSETQ. The CDR3 contains 13 residues. V dropped 2 bases and J dropped 4 bases, with 9 bases sitting between them. In DNA form, the CDR3 reads TGCGCCAGCAGCTTAACAGCTCTCTATGGCTACACCTTC. It translates to CASSLTALYGYTF.

The chain uses TRBV27 and TRBJ1-1; D is possibly TRBD1 (6 bases). The ends were cut back, 2 bases at V and 7 bases at J, with 17 bases in the middle. Germline V gene data show CDR1 as MNHEY and CDR2 as SMNVEV (reference sequence). There are 15 residues in the CDR3. CDR3 bases: TGTGCCAGCAGTTTACGGGCGGGGGGCGCCCATGAAGCTTTCTTT. Translating it yields CASSLRAGGAHEAFF.

The chain is built from TRBV21-1 and TRBJ1-3; TRBD1 is taken as the D call from the table, unchecked against the DNA. TRBV21-1 is a pseudogene segment. There are 13 residues in the CDR3. The CDR3: CASRGFSGNTIYF. DNA of the CDR3: TGTGCCAGCAGGGGCTTCTCTGGAAACACCATATATTTT.

The chain uses TRBV4-1 and TRBJ1-5, with D uncertain. V was trimmed by 0 bases and J by 12 bases, leaving 12 bases between them. This CDR3 region has 13 residues. Germline CDR1 reads MGHRA; CDR2 reads YSYEKL. For the CDR3, the DNA is TGCGCCAGCAGCCAAGACGAGGAGGCGCGCCAGCATTTT. This encodes CASSQDEEARQHF.

V and J are TRBV11-2 and TRBJ2-7; 13 nucleotides match TRBD2. CDR1 and CDR2 from the germline V gene are SGHAT and FQNNGV. Losses at the gene ends were 5 bases for V and 9 bases for J; bases not matched to a gene: 10. The CDR3 covers 15 residues. As DNA, the CDR3 is TGTGCCAGCAGCACCGGGACTAGCGGGGCTACGGTGCAGTACTTC. As protein: CASSTGTSGATVQYF.